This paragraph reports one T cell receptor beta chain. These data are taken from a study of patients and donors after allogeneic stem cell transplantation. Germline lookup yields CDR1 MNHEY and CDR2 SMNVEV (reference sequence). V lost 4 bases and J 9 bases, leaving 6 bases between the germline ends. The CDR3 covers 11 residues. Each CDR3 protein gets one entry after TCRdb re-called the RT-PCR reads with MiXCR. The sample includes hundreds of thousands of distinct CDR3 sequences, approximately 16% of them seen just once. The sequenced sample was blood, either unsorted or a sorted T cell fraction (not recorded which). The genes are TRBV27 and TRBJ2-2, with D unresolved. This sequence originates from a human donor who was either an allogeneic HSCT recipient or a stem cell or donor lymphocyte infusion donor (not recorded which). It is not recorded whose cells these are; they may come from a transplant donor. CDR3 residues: CASSSYRELFF. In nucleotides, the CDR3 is TGTGCCAGCAGTTCATACAGGGAGCTGTTTTTT.